This T cell receptor (beta chain) originates from a study of blood T cell repertoires in COVID-19. Study-level information: From the United States, Italy and Spain came samples of acute and convalescent COVID-19. PBMCs, B-cell-depleted T cells, or T cells were the source of the cDNA or gDNA that made up the material.

Authors' analysis steps: Reference gene primer amplification gave nucleated cell count estimates. The data were produced by immunoSEQ multiplex PCR, yet TCRdb's version contains in-frame clones alone and is incomplete. V and J calls and clone size are those listed in that table; D and trimming were worked out from the DNA. Here the sample spans some 90,000 clones, nearly 90% being singletons. Germline assignment: CDR1 SGHNT and CDR2 YYREEE (reference sequence). The V gene end was trimmed by 3 bases and the J gene end by 0 bases; junction bases not matched to a gene: 10. This CDR3 contains 17 residues.

V gene TRBV5-4 combines with J gene TRBJ2-3; 7 bases map to TRBD2. This TCR was sampled from a woman of 80 years or more with active or convalescent COVID-19. Material for sequencing was peripheral blood. CDR3 residues: CASSSRASGTSTDTQYF. The CDR3, as DNA: TGTGCCAGCAGCTCAAGGGCTAGCGGAACTAGCACAGATACGCAGTATTTT. Complete variable domain (other parts from reference TRBV5-4 and TRBJ2-3): ETGVTQSPTHLIKTRGQQVTLRCSSQSGHNTVSWYQQALGQGPQFIFQYYREEENGRGNFPPRFSGLQFPNYSSELNVNALELDDSALYLCASSSRASGTSTDTQYFGPGTRLTVL.